This T cell receptor (beta chain) was identified during a study of cytomegalovirus exposure and HLA in healthy donors. The study, taken as a whole, reports: Later analysis demonstrated an association between a missense DCLRE1C variant and TCR beta V- and J-gene trimming. Highest at DRB1 and lowest at HLA-C, TCR association rates differed among HLA loci in a later analysis. Analyses of presence and absence presupposed an approximately uniform sequencing depth across donors.

Of note for this clone: Antigen unknown.

Germline CDR1 is SGHTS and CDR2 is YDEGEE. The CDR3 spans 16 residues. The V and J ends lost 5 bases and 6 bases respectively, with 23 bases between them. Vbeta (60) and Jbeta (13) primers were used in the PCR. Original data processing: The count from a later analysis was 65 million to 90 million unique TCR beta chains, about 9.9 million of them shared. Assay: immunoSEQ multiplex PCR; the TCRdb copy retains only in-frame clones and omits some. V and J calls and clone size follow that table, whereas D and trimming were derived from the DNA. The data show 110,000 to 150,000 clones, roughly a tenth seen once.

The V and J genes are TRBV5-8 and TRBJ1-1; D ambiguous. Input material: PBMCs. This TCR was sampled from a male donor in good health and CMV-seronegative. The CDR3 DNA sequence: TGTGCCAGCAGTAGATTGGGCCCGATATTTAGCGCTGAAGCTTTCTTT. Its protein is CASSRLGPIFSAEAFF.